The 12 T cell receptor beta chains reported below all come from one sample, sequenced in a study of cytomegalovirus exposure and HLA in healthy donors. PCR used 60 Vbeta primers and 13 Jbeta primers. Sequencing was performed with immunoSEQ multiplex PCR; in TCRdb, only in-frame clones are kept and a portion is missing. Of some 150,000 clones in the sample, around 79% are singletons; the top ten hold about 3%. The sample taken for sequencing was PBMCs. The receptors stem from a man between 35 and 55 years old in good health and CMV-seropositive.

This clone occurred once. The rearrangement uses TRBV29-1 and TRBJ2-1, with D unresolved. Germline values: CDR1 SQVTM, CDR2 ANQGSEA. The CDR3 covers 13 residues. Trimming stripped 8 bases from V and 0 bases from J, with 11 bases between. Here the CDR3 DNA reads TGCAGCTACGCCCCGAGCTCCTACAATGAGCAGTTCTTC. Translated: CSYAPSSYNEQFF.

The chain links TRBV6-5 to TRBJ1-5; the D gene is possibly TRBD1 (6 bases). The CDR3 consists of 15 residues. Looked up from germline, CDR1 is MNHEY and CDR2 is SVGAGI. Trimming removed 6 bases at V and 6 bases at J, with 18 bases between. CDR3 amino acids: CASRDRQAAGQPQHF. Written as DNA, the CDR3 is TGTGCCAGCAGGGACCGACAGGCGGCAGGTCAGCCCCAGCATTTT.

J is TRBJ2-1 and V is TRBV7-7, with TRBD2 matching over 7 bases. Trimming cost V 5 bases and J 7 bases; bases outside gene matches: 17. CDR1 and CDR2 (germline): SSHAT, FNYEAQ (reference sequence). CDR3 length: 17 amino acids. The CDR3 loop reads CASSPAGGAGVANEQFF. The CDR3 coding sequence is TGTGCCAGCAGCCCCGCAGGAGGGGCGGGAGTCGCGAATGAGCAGTTCTTC. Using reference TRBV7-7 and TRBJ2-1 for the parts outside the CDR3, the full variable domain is GAGVSQSPRYKVTKRGQDVTLRCDPISSHATLYWYQQALGQGPEFLTYFNYEAQPDKSGLPSDRFSAERPEGSISTLTIQRTEQRDSAMYRCASSPAGGAGVANEQFFGPGTRLTVL.

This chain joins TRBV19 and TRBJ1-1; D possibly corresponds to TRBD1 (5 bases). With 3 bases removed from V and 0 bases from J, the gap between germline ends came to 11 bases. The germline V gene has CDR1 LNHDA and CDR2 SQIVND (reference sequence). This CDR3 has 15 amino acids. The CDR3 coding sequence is TGTGCCAGTAGTATCCAGGGAGGAATGAACACTGAAGCTTTCTTT. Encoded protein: CASSIQGGMNTEAFF.

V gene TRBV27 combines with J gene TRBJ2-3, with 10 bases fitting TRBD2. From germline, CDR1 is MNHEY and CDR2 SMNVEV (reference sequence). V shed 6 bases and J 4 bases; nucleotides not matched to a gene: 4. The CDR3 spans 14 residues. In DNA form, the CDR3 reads TGTGCCAGCAGGGTAGCGGGAGGAGCAGATACGCAGTATTTT. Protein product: CASRVAGGADTQYF.

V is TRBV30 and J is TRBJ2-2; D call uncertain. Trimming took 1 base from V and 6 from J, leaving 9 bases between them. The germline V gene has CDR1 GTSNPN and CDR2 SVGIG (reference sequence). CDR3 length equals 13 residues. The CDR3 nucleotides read TGTGCCTGGAGTGCCAGCCGGGCCGGGGAGCTGTTTTTT. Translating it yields CAWSASRAGELFF.

The CDR3, as DNA: TGTGCCAGCAGAGGACAGGGGCAAGAGACCCAGTACTTC. Translated: CASRGQGQETQYF. V usage is TRBV6-5 and J usage is TRBJ2-5; the match to TRBD1 covers 9 bases. The CDR3 runs to 13 residues. The J segment lost 2 bases and the V segment lost 6 bases, leaving 1 base of the junction unmatched. Per germline, CDR1 MNHEY and CDR2 SVGAGI.

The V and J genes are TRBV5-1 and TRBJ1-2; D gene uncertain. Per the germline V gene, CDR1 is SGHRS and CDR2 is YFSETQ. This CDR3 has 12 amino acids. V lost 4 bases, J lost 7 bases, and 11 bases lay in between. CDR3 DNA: TGCGCCAGCAGCCCCGGGGATCGTGGCTACACCTTC. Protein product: CASSPGDRGYTF.

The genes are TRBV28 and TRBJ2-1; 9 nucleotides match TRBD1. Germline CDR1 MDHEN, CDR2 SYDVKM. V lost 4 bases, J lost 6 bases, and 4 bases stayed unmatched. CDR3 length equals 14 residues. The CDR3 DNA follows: TGTGCCAGCAGTTCGGGACAGGGAACCAATGAGCAGTTCTTC. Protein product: CASSSGQGTNEQFF. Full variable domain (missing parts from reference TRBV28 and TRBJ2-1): DVKVTQSSRYLVKRTGEKVFLECVQDMDHENMFWYRQDPGLGLRLIYFSYDVKMKEKGDIPEGYSVSREKKERFSLILESASTNQTSMYLCASSSGQGTNEQFFGPGTRLTVL.

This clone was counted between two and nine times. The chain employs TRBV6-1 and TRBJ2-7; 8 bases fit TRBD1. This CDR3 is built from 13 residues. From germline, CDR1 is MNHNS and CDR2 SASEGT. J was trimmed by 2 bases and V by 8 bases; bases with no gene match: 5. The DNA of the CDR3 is TGTGCCAGCCAGGGGGCCCTCACCTACGAGCAGTACTTC. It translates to CASQGALTYEQYF.

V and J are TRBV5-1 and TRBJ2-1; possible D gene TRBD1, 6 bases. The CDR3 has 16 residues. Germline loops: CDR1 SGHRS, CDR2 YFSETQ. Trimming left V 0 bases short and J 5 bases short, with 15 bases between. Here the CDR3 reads CASSLAYREIHNEQFF. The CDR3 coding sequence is TGCGCCAGCAGCTTGGCCTACAGGGAGATCCACAATGAGCAGTTCTTC.

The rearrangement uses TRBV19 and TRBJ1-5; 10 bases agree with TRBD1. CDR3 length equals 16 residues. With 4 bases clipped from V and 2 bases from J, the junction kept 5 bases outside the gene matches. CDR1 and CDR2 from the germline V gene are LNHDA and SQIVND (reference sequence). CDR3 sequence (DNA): TGTGCCAGTAGTACGGGACAGGGGAGGGGCAATCAGCCCCAGCATTTT. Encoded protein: CASSTGQGRGNQPQHF.